The T cell receptor beta chain described here comes from a study of molecular identifiers for immune sequencing clone quantification. Study overall: In replicates, RNA taken from approximately 20,000 or 100,000 naive CD8 cells was divided five ways, and four portions underwent sequencing.

Study outcomes and limitations: Spiked TCR RNA from one Jurkat cell reportedly showed up when mixed among 800,000 to 1,000,000 naive cells.

Bulk TCR libraries used previously described methods and listed TCR primers. TCRdb itself ran the PCR reads through MiXCR, one entry per CDR3 protein. The data hold 460,000 or so distinct CDR3 sequences, with over 20% observed a single time. Sorting defined naive CD8 T cells as CD8+CD4-CCR7+CD45RA+. Details on this clonotype: Its antigen is not known.

This sequence was found in a human donor in good health. Some libraries in this study had Jurkat cell RNA spiked in. The sequenced sample consisted of naive CD8+ T cells from blood, with Jurkat cell RNA spiked in. The subset is: FACS-sorted CD8+CD4-CCR7+CD45RA+ naive T cells.

CDR3 in amino acids: CATSGSGDLNGIQYF. In nucleotides, the CDR3 is TGTGCCACCAGCGGGTCGGGTGATCTTAATGGCATTCAGTACTTC. V gene TRBV24-1 combines with J gene TRBJ2-4; D uncertain. The germline gives CDR1 KGHDR, CDR2 SFDVKD. The germline V and J ends were trimmed by 7 bases and 9 bases, with 21 bases remaining between them. There are 15 residues in the CDR3.